This record concerns one T cell receptor (beta chain) sequence. Germline CDR1 and CDR2: LNHDA and SQIVND (reference sequence). CDR3 length equals 16 residues. Trimming took off 7 bases at V and 4 bases at J, with 22 bases between the two ends. Symptom resolution, clearance, or two negative PCRs marked the recovered donors of Cohort 3. The record originates from a study of blood T cell repertoires in COVID-19. Study information: The United States, Italy and Spain supplied acute and convalescent COVID-19 samples.

Study processing details: Amplification with reference gene primers provided the estimates of nucleated cell counts. Data came from immunoSEQ multiplex PCR; TCRdb stores just in-frame clones and leaves some out. The V and J calls and clone size come from that table; D and trimming were worked out from the DNA. The data contain approximately 350,000 clones, under 85% of them singletons. Sequencing used PBMCs or T cells enriched from blood (not recorded which). This chain connects TRBV19 to TRBJ1-2, with a possible D match to TRBD1 (6 bases). The TCR comes from a woman between 50 and 59 years old who had recovered from COVID-19. CDR3 DNA: TGTGCCAGTATCCCCAAAGGGGGGGCCCATTCCTATGGCTACACCTTC. Encoded protein: CASIPKGGAHSYGYTF.